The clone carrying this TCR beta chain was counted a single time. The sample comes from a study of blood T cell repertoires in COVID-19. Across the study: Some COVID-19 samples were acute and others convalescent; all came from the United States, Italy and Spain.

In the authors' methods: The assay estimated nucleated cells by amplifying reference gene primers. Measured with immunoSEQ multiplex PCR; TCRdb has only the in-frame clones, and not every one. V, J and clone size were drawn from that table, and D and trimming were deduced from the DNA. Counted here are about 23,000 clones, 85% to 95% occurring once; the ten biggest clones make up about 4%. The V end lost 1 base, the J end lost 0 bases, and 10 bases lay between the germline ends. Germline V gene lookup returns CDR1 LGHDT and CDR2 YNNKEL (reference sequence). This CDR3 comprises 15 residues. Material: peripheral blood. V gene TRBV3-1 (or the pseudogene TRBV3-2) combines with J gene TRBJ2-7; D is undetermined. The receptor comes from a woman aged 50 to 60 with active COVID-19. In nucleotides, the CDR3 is TGTGCCAGCAGCCAAGTACAGCACTCCTCCTACGAGCAGTACTTC. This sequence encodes CASSQVQHSSYEQYF.